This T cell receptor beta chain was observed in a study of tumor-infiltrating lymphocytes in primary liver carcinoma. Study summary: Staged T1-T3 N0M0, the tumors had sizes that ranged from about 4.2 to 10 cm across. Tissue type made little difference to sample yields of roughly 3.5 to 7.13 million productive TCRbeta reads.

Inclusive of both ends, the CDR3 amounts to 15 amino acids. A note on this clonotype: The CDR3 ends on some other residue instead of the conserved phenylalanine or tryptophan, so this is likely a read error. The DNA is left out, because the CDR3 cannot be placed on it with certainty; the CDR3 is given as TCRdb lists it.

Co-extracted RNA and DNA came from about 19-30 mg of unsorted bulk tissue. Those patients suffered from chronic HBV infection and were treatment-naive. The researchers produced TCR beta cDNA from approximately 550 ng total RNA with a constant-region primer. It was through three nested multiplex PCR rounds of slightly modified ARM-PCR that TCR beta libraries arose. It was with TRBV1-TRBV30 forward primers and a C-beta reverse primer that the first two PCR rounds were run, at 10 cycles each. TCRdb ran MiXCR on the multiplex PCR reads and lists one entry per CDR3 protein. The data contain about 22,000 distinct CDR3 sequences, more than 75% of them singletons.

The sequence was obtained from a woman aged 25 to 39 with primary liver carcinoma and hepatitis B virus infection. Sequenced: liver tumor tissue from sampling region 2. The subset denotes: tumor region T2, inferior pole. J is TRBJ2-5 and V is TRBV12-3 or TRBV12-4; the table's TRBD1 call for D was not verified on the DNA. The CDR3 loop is CASRTYPGSEETQYL.